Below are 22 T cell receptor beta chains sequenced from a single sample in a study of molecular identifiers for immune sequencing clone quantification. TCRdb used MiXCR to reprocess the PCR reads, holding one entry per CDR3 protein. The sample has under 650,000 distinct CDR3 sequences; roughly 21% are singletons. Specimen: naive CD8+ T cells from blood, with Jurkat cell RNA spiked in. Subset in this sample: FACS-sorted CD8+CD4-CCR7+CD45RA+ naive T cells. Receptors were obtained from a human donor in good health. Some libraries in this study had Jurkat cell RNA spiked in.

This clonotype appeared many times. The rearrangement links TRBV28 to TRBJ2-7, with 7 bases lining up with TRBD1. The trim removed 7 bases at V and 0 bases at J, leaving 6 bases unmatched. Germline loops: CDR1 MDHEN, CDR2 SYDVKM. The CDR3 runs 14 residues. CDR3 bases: TGTGCCAGCAATCCGACAGGGAACTCCTACGAGCAGTACTTC. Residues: CASNPTGNSYEQYF. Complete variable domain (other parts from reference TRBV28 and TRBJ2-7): DVKVTQSSRYLVKRTGEKVFLECVQDMDHENMFWYRQDPGLGLRLIYFSYDVKMKEKGDIPEGYSVSREKKERFSLILESASTNQTSMYLCASNPTGNSYEQYFGPGTRLTVT.

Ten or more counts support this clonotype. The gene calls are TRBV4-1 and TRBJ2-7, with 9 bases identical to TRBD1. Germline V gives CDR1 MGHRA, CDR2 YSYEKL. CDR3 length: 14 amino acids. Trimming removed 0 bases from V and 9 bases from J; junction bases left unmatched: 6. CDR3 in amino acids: CASSQEYLTGGQYF. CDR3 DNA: TGCGCCAGCAGCCAAGAATACTTGACAGGGGGGCAGTACTTC.

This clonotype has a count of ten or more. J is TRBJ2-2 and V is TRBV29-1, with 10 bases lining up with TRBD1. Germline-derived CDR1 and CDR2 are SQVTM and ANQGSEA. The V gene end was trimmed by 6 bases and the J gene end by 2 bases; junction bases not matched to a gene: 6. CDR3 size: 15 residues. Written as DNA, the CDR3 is TGCAGCGTCCTAGGGACAGGGGTAAACACCGGGGAGCTGTTTTTT. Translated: CSVLGTGVNTGELFF.

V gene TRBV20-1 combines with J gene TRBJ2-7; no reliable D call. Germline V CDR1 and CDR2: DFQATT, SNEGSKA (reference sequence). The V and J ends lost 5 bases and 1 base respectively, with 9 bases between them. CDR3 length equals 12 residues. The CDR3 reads CSAPDWSYEQYF. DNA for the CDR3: TGCAGTGCTCCCGACTGGTCCTACGAGCAGTACTTC.

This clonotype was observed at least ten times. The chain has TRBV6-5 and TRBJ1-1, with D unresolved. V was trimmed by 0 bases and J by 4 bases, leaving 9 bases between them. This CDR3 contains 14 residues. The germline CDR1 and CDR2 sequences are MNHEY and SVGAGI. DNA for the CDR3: TGTGCCAGCAGTTACTCCCCCATCGGCACTGAAGCTTTCTTT. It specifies CASSYSPIGTEAFF.

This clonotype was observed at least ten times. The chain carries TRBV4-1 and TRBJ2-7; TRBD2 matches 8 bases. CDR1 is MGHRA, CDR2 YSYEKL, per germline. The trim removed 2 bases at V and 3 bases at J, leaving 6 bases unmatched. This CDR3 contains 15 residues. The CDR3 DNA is TGCGCCAGCAGCCAAAGCGGGGGTATCAGCTACGAGCAGTACTTC. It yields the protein CASSQSGGISYEQYF.

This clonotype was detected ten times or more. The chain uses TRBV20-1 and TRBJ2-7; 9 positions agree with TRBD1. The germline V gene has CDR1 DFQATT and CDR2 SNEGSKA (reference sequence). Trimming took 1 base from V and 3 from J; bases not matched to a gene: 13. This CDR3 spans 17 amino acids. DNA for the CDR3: TGCAGTGCTAGAGCCCGTGGCGGGACAGGGTCTTACTACGAGCAGTACTTC. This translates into CSARARGGTGSYYEQYF.

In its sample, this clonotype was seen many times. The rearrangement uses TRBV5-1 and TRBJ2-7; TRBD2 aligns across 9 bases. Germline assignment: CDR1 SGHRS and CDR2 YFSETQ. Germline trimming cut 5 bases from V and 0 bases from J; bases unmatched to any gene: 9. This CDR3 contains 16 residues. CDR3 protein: CASSPFPSGTSYEQYF. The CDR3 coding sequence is TGCGCCAGCAGTCCTTTTCCTAGCGGGACCTCCTACGAGCAGTACTTC. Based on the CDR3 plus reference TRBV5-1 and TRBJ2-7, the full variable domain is KAGVTQTPRYLIKTRGQQVTLSCSPISGHRSVSWYQQTPGQGLQFLFEYFSETQRNKGNFPGRFSGRQFSNSRSEMNVSTLELGDSALYLCASSPFPSGTSYEQYFGPGTRLTVT.

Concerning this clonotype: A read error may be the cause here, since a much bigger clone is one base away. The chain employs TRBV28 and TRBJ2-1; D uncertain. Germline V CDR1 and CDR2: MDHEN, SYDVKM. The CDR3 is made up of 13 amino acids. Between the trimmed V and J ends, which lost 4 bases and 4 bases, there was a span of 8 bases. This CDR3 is CASSSSRYNEQFF. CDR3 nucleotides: TGTGCCAGCAGTTCAAGTCGTTACAATGAGCAGTTCTTC.

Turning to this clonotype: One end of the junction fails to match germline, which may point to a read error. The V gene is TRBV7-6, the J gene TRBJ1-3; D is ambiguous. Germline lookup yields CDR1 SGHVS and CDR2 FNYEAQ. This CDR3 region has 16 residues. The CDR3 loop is CVSSYAGDLSGNTIYF. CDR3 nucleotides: TGTGTCAGCAGCTACGCCGGGGATCTCTCTGGAAACACCATATATTTT.

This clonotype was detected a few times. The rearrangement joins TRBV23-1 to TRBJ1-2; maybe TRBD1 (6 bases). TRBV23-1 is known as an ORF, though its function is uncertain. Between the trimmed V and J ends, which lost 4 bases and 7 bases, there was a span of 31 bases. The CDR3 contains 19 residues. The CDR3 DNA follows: TGCGCCAGCAGTCCGCACGGCCTCAGGGACACCAGCCATTTTTTTGGCTACACCTTC. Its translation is CASSPHGLRDTSHFFGYTF.

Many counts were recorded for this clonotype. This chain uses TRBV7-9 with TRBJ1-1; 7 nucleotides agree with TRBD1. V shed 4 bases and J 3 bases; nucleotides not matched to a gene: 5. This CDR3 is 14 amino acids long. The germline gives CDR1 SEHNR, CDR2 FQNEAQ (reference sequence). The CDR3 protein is CASSSGGQHTEAFF. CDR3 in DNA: TGTGCCAGCAGCTCAGGGGGACAGCACACTGAAGCTTTCTTT.

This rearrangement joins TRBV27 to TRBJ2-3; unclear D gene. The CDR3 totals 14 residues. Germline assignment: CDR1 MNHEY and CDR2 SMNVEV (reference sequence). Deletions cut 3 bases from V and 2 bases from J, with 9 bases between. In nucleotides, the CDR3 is TGTGCCAGCAGTTTTTGGAGTCACACAGATACGCAGTATTTT. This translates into CASSFWSHTDTQYF.

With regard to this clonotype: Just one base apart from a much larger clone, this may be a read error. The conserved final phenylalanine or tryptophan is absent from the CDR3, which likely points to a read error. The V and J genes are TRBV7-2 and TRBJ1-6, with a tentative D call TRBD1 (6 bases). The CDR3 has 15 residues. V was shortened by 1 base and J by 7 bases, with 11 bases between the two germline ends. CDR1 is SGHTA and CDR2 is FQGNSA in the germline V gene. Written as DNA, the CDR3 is TGTGCCAGCAGCTTAGAACAGGGATTGAATTCACCCCTCCACTAT. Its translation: CASSLEQGLNSPLHY.

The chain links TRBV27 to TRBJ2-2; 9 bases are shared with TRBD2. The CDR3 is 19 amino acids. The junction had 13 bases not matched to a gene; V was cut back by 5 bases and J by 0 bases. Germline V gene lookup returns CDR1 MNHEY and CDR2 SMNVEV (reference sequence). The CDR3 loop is CASSAMRLAGSANTGELFF. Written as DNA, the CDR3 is TGTGCCAGCAGTGCGATGAGGCTAGCGGGATCAGCGAACACCGGGGAGCTGTTTTTT.

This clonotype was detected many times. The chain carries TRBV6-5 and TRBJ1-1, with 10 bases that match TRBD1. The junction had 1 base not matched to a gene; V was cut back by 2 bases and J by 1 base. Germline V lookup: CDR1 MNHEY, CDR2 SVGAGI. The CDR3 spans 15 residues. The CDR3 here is CASSYRDRGNTEAFF. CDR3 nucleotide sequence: TGTGCCAGCAGTTACCGGGACAGGGGGAACACTGAAGCTTTCTTT.

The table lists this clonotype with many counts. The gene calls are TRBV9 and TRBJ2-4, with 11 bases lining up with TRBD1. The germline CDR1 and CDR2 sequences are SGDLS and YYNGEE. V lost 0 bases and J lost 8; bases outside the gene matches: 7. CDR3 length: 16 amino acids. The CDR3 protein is CASSVERDRGLDIQYF. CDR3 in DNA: TGTGCCAGCAGCGTAGAAAGGGACAGGGGGTTAGACATTCAGTACTTC.

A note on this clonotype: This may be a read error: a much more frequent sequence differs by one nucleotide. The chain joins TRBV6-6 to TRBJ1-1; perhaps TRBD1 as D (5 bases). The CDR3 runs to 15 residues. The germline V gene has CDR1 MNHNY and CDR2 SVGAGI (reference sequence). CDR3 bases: TGTGTCAGCACCCTCCACAACCCGGGGGGCACTGAAGCTTTCTTT. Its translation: CVSTLHNPGGTEAFF.

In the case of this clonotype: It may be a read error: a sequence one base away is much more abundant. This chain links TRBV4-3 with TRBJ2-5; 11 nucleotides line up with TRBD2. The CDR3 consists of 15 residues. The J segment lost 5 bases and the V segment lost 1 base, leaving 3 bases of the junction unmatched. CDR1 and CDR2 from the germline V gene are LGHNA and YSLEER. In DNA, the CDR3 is TGCGCCAGCAGCCAAGGTAGCGGGAGGGATGAGACCCAGTACTTC. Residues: CASSQGSGRDETQYF.

CDR3 protein: CASSQVRSSQETQYF. The CDR3 nucleotides are TGCGCCAGCAGCCAAGTTAGAAGCTCCCAAGAGACCCAGTACTTC. The gene calls are TRBV4-3 and TRBJ2-5; D is uncertain. The CDR3 runs 15 residues. Germline V gives CDR1 LGHNA, CDR2 YSLEER. V dropped 1 base and J dropped 1 base, with 10 bases sitting between them.

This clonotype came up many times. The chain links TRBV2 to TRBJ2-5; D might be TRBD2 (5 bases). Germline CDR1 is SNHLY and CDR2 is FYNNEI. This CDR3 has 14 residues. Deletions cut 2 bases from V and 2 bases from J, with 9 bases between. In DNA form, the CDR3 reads TGTGCCAGCAGTGAATTAGCGAATCAAGAGACCCAGTACTTC. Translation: CASSELANQETQYF. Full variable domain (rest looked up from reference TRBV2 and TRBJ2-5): EPEVTQTPSHQVTQMGQEVILRCVPISNHLYFYWYRQILGQKVEFLVSFYNNEISEKSEIFDDQFSVERPDGSNFTLKIRSTKLEDSAMYFCASSELANQETQYFGPGTRLLVL.

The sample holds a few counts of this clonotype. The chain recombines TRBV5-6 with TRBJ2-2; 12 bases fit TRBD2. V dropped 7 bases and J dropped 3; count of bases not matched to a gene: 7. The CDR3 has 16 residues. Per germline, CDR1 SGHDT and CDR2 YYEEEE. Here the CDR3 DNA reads TGTGCCAGCGGGCCGGGACTAGCGGGCCACACCGGGGAGCTGTTTTTT. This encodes CASGPGLAGHTGELFF.